The TCR beta chain under discussion was sequenced for a study of early T cells in non-severe SARS-CoV-2 infection. The overall study: Alpha and beta chains were unpaired, from unsorted whole-blood bulk RNA.

Overall study findings and caveats: Reliance on VDJdb matching favored anti-spike CD8 responses; private and CD4 specificities were missed.

Germline CDR1 and CDR2: MGHRA and YSYEKL. The CDR3 runs to 14 residues. Trimming stripped 1 base from V and 3 bases from J, with 8 bases between. cDNA molecules, individually, were tagged with unique molecular identifiers. TCRdb processed the 5' RACE reads anew with MiXCR; each CDR3 protein has one entry. Here the sample spans more than 40,000 distinct CDR3 sequences, 5% to 6.5% being singletons. This clonotype was counted a few times. The antigen is not known. The receptor was derived from an adult who was a healthcare worker with PCR-confirmed SARS-CoV-2 infection or an uninfected control (not recorded which). The V call is TRBV4-1, the J call TRBJ2-3; D gene unclear. Sample: whole blood, taken at baseline. The CDR3 DNA sequence: TGCGCCAGCAGCCAAGGTCCCTCAACAGATACGCAGTATTTT. Its translation is CASSQGPSTDTQYF.